This TCR beta chain derives from a study of OX40 agonist ivuxolimab in advanced cancers. Across the study: Those treated in dose escalation had hepatocellular carcinoma, melanoma, renal cell cancer or head and neck cancer.

Regarding the study as a whole: Normalized expansion of T-cell clones was also low for some nonresponders. In the 0.1-3.0 mg/kg groups, partial responders showed among the lowest expansion.

About this clone: Its target is not known.

J gave up 4 bases and V 2 bases, and 3 bases lay outside the gene matches. The CDR3 consists of 14 residues. CDR1 is SGHTA and CDR2 is FQGTGA in the germline V gene. The method was immunoSEQ multiplex PCR; TCRdb's version includes in-frame clones alone and lacks a portion of them. The sample contains 65,000 to 70,000 clones, nearly 90% of which appear only once. The J gene is TRBJ1-1, the V gene TRBV7-3; 8 bases line up with TRBD1. Here the sequenced sample was CD4+ or CD8+ T cells sorted from blood, taken in a trial of the OX40 agonist ivuxolimab. This TCR derives from an adult with an advanced solid tumor such as melanoma, head and neck, liver or kidney cancer. CDR3 region: CASSLGGTGTEAFF. Here the CDR3 DNA reads TGTGCCAGCAGCTTAGGGGGGACAGGCACTGAAGCTTTCTTT. The variable domain in full, completed from reference TRBV7-3 and TRBJ1-1, reads GAGVSQTPSNKVTEKGKYVELRCDPISGHTALYWYRQSLGQGPEFLIYFQGTGAADDSGLPNDRFFAVRPEGSVSTLKIQRTERGDSAVYLCASSLGGTGTEAFFGQGTRLTVV.